The present TCR beta chain was sequenced within a study of cytomegalovirus exposure and HLA in healthy donors. Sequencing used immunoSEQ multiplex PCR; TCRdb keeps in-frame clones, though not all of them. The sample includes 40,000 to 55,000 clones, 93% of them seen just once. The sequence was collected from a woman in her late teens or twenties in good health and CMV-seronegative. Sequencing was performed on PBMCs.

The CDR3 DNA is TGTGCCAGCAAAAAACAGGGGGGTGGTGGTCAGCCCCAGCATTTT. This sequence encodes CASKKQGGGGQPQHF. V and J are TRBV28 and TRBJ1-5; the match to TRBD1 covers 8 bases. CDR1 is MDHEN and CDR2 is SYDVKM in the germline V gene. The V gene end was trimmed by 7 bases and the J gene end by 6 bases; junction bases not matched to a gene: 11. There are 15 residues in the CDR3.